A single sample is the source of the 13 T cell receptor beta chains below, sequenced in a study of cytomegalovirus exposure and HLA in healthy donors. It was with 60 Vbeta and 13 Jbeta primers that the PCR ran. Produced via immunoSEQ multiplex PCR; TCRdb's table is partial and in-frame only. The sample consists of some 180,000 clones, roughly four fifths of them appearing once. The sample taken for sequencing was PBMCs. The receptors were gathered from a man aged 40-50 years in good health and CMV-seropositive.

This clone was detected only a few times. The chain links TRBV10-1 to TRBJ2-1; TRBD2 matches at 10 bases. V shed 10 bases, J shed 10 bases, and the junction held 19 bases outside the gene matches. CDR1 and CDR2 from the germline V gene are WNHNN and SYGVQD (reference sequence). The length of the CDR3 is 16 residues. The CDR3 bases are TGCGCCACCCCCGGAGGGCTAGCGGGGGAGAGGGGCGAGCAGTTCTTC. This translates into CATPGGLAGERGEQFF.

The chain employs TRBV19 and TRBJ2-3, with 9 nucleotides matching TRBD2. The V segment lost 5 bases and the J segment 1 base; nucleotides outside the gene matches: 4. CDR3 length: 15 amino acids. Germline loops: CDR1 LNHDA, CDR2 SQIVND (reference sequence). CDR3 region: CASSRRGGRTDTQYF. CDR3 DNA sequence: TGTGCCAGTAGTCGGCGGGGGGGGCGCACAGATACGCAGTATTTT.

The chain employs TRBV6-1 and TRBJ1-1; possibly TRBD1 for D (6 bases). This CDR3 is built from 14 residues. Germline V lookup: CDR1 MNHNS, CDR2 SASEGT. The V end was cut by 1 base, the J end by 12 bases, with 18 bases between. Here the CDR3 DNA reads TGTGCCAGCAGTGAAGGGAGCAGGGGCTTCAGTCCTTTCTTT. It specifies CASSEGSRGFSPFF.

V and J are TRBV27 and TRBJ1-2; D unclear. The ends were cut back, 5 bases at V and 2 bases at J, with 9 bases in the middle. This CDR3 contains 13 residues. Germline CDR1 reads MNHEY; CDR2 reads SMNVEV (reference sequence). The CDR3 spells CASSPSGNYGYTF. CDR3 bases: TGTGCCAGCAGTCCATCGGGGAACTATGGCTACACCTTC.

This clone occurred once. V is TRBV9 and J is TRBJ1-1; TRBD1 matches 10 bases. Trimming took 3 bases from V and 0 from J; bases not matched to a gene: 2. The CDR3 is 15 residues long. CDR1 is SGDLS, CDR2 YYNGEE, per germline. CDR3 in DNA: TGTGCCAGCAGCGCCGGACAGGGGGTGAACACTGAAGCTTTCTTT. Its translation: CASSAGQGVNTEAFF.

This chain uses TRBV5-1 with TRBJ2-6; D is undetermined. This CDR3 comprises 15 residues. The germline V gene has CDR1 SGHRS and CDR2 YFSETQ. V was clipped by 7 bases and J by 2 bases, with 13 bases between them. CDR3 residues: CASQVGQAGANVLTF. CDR3 coding DNA: TGCGCCAGCCAGGTGGGCCAGGCTGGGGCCAACGTCCTGACTTTC.

This chain uses TRBV13 with TRBJ2-7; 9 bases are a match to TRBD1. V lost 4 bases, J lost 2 bases, and 6 bases stayed unmatched. CDR3 length: 15 amino acids. Germline V CDR1 and CDR2: PRHDT, FYEKMQ (reference sequence). The CDR3 loop is CASSSGTGPAYEQYF. The DNA of the CDR3 is TGTGCCAGCAGCTCTGGGACAGGGCCCGCCTACGAGCAGTACTTC.

The chain combines TRBV19 with TRBJ1-1; TRBD1 might be the D (6 bases). The CDR3 is made up of 14 amino acids. V shed 5 bases and J shed 8 bases, with 18 bases lying between them. CDR1 is LNHDA, CDR2 SQIVND, per germline (reference sequence). In nucleotides, the CDR3 is TGTGCCAGTAGTTCCACACAGGGAATTAGAGAAGCTTTCTTT. Its protein is CASSSTQGIREAFF.

This clone appeared a few times. The rearrangement uses TRBV5-8 and TRBJ1-5, with D perhaps matching TRBD1 (5 bases). The germline V gene has CDR1 SGHTS and CDR2 YDEGEE. This CDR3 spans 14 amino acids. The V gene lost 5 bases and the J gene lost 7 bases, with 16 bases spanning the gap. The CDR3 region is CASSYQGLGQPQHF. The DNA of the CDR3 is TGTGCCAGCAGTTACCAGGGTCTGGGACAGCCCCAGCATTTT.

The chain couples TRBV5-1 to TRBJ2-7; maybe TRBD1 (6 bases). The CDR3 contains 14 residues. Looked up from germline, CDR1 is SGHRS and CDR2 is YFSETQ. V was clipped by 4 bases and J by 2 bases, with 13 bases between them. The CDR3 DNA reads as TGCGCCAGCAGCCCGCGGACAGAGACCTACGAGCAGTACTTC. Its translation is CASSPRTETYEQYF.

This clone was observed at least ten times. Within the sample, other DNA sequences also encode this same CDR3. The genes are TRBV7-9 and TRBJ2-7; D might be TRBD2 (5 bases). Germline V lookup: CDR1 SEHNR, CDR2 FQNEAQ (reference sequence). The V gene lost 5 bases and the J gene lost 4 bases, with 12 bases spanning the gap. This CDR3 has 13 amino acids. CDR3 region: CASSLGSGYEQYF. Here the CDR3 DNA reads TGTGCCAGCAGCCTGGGGTCGGGGTACGAGCAGTACTTC.

The V gene is TRBV4-2, the J gene TRBJ2-7; TRBD2 aligns across 8 bases. CDR1 and CDR2 from the germline V gene are LGHNA and YNFKEQ. The CDR3 covers 15 residues. The ends lost 5 bases at V and 5 bases at J; junction bases unmatched: 11. The CDR3 region is CASSLSGGASNEQYF. The DNA for the CDR3 is TGTGCCAGCAGCTTATCCGGGGGGGCAAGTAACGAGCAGTACTTC.

This clone was seen just once. The CDR3 protein is CASSRRTGSNQPQHF. The CDR3 DNA follows: TGTGCCAGCAGTCGCCGGACTGGCAGCAATCAGCCCCAGCATTTT. The chain employs TRBV6-6 and TRBJ1-5; D ambiguous. CDR3 length equals 15 residues. V was cut by 5 bases and J by 1 base, with 12 bases left in between. CDR1 is MNHNY and CDR2 is SVGAGI in the germline V gene (reference sequence).